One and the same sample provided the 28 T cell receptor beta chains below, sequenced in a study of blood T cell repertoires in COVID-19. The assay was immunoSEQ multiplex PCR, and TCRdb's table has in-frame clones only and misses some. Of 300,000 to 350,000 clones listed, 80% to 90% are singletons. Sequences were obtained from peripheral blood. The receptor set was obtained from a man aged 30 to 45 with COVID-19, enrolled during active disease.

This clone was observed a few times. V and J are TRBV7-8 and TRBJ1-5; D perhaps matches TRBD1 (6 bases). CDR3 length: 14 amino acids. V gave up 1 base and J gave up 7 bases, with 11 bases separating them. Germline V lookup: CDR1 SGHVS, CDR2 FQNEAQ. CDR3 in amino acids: CASSLVGRGQPQHF. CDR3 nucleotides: TGTGCCAGCAGCTTAGTGGGCAGGGGACAGCCCCAGCATTTT.

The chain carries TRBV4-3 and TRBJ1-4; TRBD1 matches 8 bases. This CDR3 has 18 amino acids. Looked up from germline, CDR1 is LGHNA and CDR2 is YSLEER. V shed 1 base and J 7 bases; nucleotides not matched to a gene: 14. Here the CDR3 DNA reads TGCGCCAGCAGCCAAGGGGGGGCAGGGGGCGCGAGAGGTGAAAAACTGTTTTTT. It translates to CASSQGGAGGARGEKLFF.

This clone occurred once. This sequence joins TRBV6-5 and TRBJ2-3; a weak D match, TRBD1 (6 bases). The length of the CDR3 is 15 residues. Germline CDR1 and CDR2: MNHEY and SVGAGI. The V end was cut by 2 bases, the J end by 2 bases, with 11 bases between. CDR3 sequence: CASSYLHRDTDTQYF. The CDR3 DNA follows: TGTGCCAGCAGTTACCTACACAGGGACACAGATACGCAGTATTTT.

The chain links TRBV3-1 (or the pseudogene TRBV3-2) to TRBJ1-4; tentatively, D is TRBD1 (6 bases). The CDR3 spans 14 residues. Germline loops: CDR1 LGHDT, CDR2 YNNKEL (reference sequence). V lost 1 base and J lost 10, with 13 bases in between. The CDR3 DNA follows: TGTGCCAGCAGCCAAGTCAGGGAGGGGGGAAAACTGTTTTTT. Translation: CASSQVREGGKLFF.

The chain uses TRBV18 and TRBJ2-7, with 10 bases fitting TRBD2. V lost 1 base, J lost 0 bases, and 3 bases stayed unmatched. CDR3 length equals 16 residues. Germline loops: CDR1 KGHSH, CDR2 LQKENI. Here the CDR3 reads CASSPRASGSSYEQYF. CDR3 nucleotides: TGTGCCAGCTCACCACGAGCTAGCGGGAGCTCCTACGAGCAGTACTTC.

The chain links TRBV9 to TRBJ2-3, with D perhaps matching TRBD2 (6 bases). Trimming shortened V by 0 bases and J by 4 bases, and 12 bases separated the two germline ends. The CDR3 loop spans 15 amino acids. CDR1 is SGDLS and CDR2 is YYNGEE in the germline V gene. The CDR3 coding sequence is TGTGCCAGCAGCGTAGCGGACTATGGCGCAGATACGCAGTATTTT. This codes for CASSVADYGADTQYF.

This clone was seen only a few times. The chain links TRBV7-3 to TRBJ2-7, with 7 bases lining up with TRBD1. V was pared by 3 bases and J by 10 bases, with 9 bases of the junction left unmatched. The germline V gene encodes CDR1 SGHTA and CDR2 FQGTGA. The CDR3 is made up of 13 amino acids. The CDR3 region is CASSLGQWKVQYF. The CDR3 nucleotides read TGTGCCAGCAGCTTGGGACAGTGGAAGGTTCAGTACTTC.

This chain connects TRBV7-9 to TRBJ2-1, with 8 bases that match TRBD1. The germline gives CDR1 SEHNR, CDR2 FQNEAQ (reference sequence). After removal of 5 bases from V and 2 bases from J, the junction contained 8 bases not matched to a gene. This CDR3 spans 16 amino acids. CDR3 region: CASSTYRDRPYNEQFF. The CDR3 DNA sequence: TGTGCCAGCAGCACTTACCGGGACAGGCCCTACAATGAGCAGTTCTTC.

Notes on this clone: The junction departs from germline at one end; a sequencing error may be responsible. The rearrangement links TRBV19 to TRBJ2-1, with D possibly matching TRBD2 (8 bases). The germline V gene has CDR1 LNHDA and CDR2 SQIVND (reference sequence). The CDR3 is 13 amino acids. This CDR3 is CASRIAGQNEQFF. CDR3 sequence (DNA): TGTGCCAGTCGTATAGCGGGACAGAATGAGCAGTTCTTC.

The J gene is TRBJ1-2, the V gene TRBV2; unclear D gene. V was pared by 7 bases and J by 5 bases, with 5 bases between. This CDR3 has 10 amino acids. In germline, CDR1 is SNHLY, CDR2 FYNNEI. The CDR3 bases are TGTGCCAGCAACGGGTATGGCTACACCTTC. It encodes CASNGYGYTF.

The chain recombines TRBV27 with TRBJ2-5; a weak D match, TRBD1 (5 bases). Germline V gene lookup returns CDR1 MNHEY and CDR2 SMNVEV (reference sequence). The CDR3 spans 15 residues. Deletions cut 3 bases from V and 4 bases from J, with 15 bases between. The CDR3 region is CASSLVTDNPETQYF. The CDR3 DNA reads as TGTGCCAGCAGTTTGGTGACGGACAATCCAGAGACCCAGTACTTC.

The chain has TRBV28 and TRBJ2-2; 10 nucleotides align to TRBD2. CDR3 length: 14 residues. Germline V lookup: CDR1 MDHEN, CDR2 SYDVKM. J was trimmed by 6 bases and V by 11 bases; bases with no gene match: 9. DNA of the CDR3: TGTGCCGCCCTAGCGGGGGTAGCTCCCGGGGAGCTGTTTTTT. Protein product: CAALAGVAPGELFF.

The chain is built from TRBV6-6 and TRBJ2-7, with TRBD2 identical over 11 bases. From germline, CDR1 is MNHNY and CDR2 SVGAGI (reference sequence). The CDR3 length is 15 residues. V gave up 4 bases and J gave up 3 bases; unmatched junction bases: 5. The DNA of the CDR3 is TGTGCCAGCAGTTCGATGACTAGCGGGGTCTACGAGCAGTACTTC. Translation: CASSSMTSGVYEQYF.

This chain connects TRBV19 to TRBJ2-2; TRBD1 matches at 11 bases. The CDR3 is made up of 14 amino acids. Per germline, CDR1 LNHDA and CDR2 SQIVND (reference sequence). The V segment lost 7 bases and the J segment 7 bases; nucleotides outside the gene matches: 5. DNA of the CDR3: TGTGCCAGTATCCGGACAGGGGGCGGCGGGGAGCTGTTTTTT. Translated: CASIRTGGGGELFF.

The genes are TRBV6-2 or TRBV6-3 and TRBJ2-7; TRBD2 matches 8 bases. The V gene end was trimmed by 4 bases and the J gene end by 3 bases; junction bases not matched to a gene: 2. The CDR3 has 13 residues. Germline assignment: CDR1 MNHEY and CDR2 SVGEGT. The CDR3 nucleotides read TGTGCCAGCAGTTTGGGGACTAGCTACGAGCAGTACTTC. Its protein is CASSLGTSYEQYF.

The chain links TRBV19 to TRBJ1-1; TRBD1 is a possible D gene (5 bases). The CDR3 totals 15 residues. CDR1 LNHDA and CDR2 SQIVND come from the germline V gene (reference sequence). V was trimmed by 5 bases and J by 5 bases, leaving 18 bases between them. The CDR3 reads CASSWSGYSITEAFF. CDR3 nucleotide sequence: TGTGCCAGTAGTTGGTCAGGGTATTCGATTACTGAAGCTTTCTTT.

The CDR3 nucleotides read TGCAGCGTCGGCCCCGGGACAGGGGTTGGCTACACCTTC. It is translated as CSVGPGTGVGYTF. The chain uses TRBV29-1 and TRBJ1-2, with 10 nucleotides matching TRBD1. Trimming removed 6 bases from V and 7 bases from J; junction bases left unmatched: 8. Germline V gene lookup returns CDR1 SQVTM and CDR2 ANQGSEA. This CDR3 spans 13 amino acids.

The CDR3 coding sequence is TGTGCCAGCAGCTTAGGAGGTGGGGGCCGCGGTTATGAAAAACTGTTTTTT. Translating it yields CASSLGGGGRGYEKLFF. The V call is TRBV13, the J call TRBJ1-4, with D tentatively TRBD1 (6 bases). The CDR3 contains 17 residues. The germline V gene encodes CDR1 PRHDT and CDR2 FYEKMQ (reference sequence). V was trimmed by 0 bases and J by 6 bases, leaving 17 bases between them.

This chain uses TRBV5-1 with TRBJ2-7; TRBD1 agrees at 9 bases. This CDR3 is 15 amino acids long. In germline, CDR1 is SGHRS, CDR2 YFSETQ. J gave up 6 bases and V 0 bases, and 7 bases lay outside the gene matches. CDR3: CASSLGLGQGFEQYF. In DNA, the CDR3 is TGCGCCAGCAGCTTGGGATTGGGACAGGGCTTCGAGCAGTACTTC.

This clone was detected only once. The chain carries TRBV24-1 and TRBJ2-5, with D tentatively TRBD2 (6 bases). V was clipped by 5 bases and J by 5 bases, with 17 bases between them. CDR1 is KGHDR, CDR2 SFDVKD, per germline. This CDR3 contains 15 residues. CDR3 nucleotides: TGTGCCACCAGTGCATCGGGAGCACTTCGGGAGACCCAGTACTTC. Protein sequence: CATSASGALRETQYF.

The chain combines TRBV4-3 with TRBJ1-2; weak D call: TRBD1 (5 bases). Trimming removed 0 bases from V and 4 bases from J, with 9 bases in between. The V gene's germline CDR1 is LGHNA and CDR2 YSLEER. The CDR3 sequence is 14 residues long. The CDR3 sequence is CASSQDSQGYGYTF. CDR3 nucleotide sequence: TGCGCCAGCAGCCAAGATAGCCAGGGCTATGGCTACACCTTC.

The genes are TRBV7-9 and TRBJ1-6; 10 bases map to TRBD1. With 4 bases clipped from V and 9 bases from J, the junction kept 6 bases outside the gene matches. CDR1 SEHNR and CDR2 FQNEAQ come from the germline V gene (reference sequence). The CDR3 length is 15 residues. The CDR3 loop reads CASSWDRGEGSPLHF. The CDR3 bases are TGTGCCAGCAGCTGGGACAGGGGAGAGGGTTCACCCCTCCACTTT.

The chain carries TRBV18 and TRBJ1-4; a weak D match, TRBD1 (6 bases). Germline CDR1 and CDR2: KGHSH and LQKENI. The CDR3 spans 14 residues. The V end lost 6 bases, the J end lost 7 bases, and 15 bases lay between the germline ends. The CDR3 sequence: CASSMAGGGEKLFF. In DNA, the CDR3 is TGTGCCAGCTCCATGGCGGGGGGCGGTGAAAAACTGTTTTTT. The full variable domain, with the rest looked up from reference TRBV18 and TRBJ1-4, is NAGVMQNPRHLVRRRGQEARLRCSPMKGHSHVYWYRQLPEEGLKFMVYLQKENIIDESGMPKERFSAEFPKEGPSILRIQQVVRGDSAAYFCASSMAGGGEKLFFGSGTQLSVL.

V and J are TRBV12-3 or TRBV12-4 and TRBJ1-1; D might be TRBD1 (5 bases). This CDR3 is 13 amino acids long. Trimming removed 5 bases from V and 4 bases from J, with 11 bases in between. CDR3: CASSRPQGTEAFF. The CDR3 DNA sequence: TGTGCCAGCAGTCGCCCTCAGGGCACTGAAGCTTTCTTT.

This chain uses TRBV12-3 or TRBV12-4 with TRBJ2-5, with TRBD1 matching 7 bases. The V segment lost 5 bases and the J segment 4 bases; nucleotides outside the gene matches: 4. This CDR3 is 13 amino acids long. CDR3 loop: CASSRDRVETQYF. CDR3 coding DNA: TGTGCCAGCAGTCGGGACAGAGTAGAGACCCAGTACTTC.

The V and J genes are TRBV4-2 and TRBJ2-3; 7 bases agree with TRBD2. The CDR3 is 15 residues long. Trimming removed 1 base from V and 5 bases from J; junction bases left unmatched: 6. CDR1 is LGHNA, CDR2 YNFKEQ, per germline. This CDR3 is CASSQALPSGDTQYF. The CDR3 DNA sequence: TGTGCCAGCAGCCAAGCCCTCCCTAGCGGAGATACGCAGTATTTT.

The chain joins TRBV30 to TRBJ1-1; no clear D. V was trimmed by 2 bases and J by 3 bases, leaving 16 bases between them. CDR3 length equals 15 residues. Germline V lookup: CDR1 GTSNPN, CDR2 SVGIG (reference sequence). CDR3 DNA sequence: TGTGCCTGGAGTCCACGGGGTGCAGGCTACACTGAAGCTTTCTTT. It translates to CAWSPRGAGYTEAFF.

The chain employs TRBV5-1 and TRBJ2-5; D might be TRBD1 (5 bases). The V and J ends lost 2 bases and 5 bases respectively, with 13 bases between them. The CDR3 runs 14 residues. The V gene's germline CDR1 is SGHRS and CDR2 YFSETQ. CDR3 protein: CASSFETPGETQYF. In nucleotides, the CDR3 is TGCGCCAGCAGCTTCGAAACCCCAGGGGAGACCCAGTACTTC. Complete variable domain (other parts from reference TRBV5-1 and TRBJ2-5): KAGVTQTPRYLIKTRGQQVTLSCSPISGHRSVSWYQQTPGQGLQFLFEYFSETQRNKGNFPGRFSGRQFSNSRSEMNVSTLELGDSALYLCASSFETPGETQYFGPGTRLLVL.